This TCR beta chain was recovered during a study of control samples from healthy donors and cancer patients. V lost 4 bases and J 10 bases, leaving 16 bases between the germline ends. CDR1 and CDR2 (germline): MGHRA, YSYEKL. This CDR3 contains 13 residues. The data were produced by immunoSEQ multiplex PCR, yet TCRdb's version contains in-frame clones alone and is incomplete. The table records about 89,000 clones, about 89% of them present only once. The receptor's source is a man in his thirties or forties in good health. Sequenced sample: blood. The J gene is TRBJ1-1, the V gene TRBV4-1; no firm D call. The chain's CDR3 is CASSPKADRRAFF. The CDR3 DNA follows: TGCGCCAGCAGCCCGAAAGCTGACCGCAGAGCTTTCTTT.